This T cell receptor beta chain was sequenced in a study of post-analysis software for immune sequencing data. Study at large: Secondary progressive, relapsing-remitting and progressive-relapsing multiple sclerosis were among the included disease courses.

cDNA libraries of TCR beta carried unique molecular identifiers. The authors obtained about 520,000 cDNA molecules from roughly 1.1 to 9.2 million T cells. MiXCR, applied by TCRdb to the PCR reads, yields one record per CDR3 protein. The sample holds 750,000 to 950,000 distinct CDR3 sequences, about 57% seen once. Trimming took 6 bases from V and 11 from J; bases not matched to a gene: 16. This CDR3 is 15 amino acids long. The V gene's germline CDR1 is MNHNY and CDR2 SVGAGI (reference sequence). Notes on the study in general: Those samples that were prepared in the same batch co-clustered strongly by F measure. For normalized Chao1 diversity, multiple sclerosis patients scored significantly lower than controls did. Patients had higher frequencies than controls of about 5 TRBV segments, including TRBV5-6, TRBV5-1 and TRBV20-1.

Points on this clonotype: Its antigen is currently unknown.

The TCR comes from a girl aged 10-17 years with multiple sclerosis. The sequenced material came from blood. The chain combines TRBV6-6 with TRBJ2-5, with 9 bases fitting TRBD1. CDR3 in amino acids: CASRGGPGTGREQYF. CDR3 in DNA: TGTGCCAGCAGGGGAGGCCCCGGGACAGGGCGTGAGCAGTACTTC.